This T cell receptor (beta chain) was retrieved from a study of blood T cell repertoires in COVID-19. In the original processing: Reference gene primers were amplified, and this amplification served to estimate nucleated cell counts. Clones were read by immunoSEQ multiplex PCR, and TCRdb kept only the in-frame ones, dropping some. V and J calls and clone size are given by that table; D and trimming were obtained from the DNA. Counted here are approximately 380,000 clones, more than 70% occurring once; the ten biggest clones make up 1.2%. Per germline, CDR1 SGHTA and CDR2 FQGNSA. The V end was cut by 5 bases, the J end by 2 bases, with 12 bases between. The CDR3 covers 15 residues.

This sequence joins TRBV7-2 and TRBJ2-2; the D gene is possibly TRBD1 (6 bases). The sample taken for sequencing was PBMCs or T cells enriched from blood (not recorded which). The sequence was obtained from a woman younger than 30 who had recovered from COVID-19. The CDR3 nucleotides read TGTGCCAGCAGCCCCGGGACACCAAACACCGGGGAGCTGTTTTTT. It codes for CASSPGTPNTGELFF.